A selection of T cell receptor beta chains follows, all from one sample in a study of early T cells in non-severe SARS-CoV-2 infection. From the 5' RACE reads, TCRdb called clonotypes with MiXCR, one entry per CDR3 protein. The sample contains tens of thousands of distinct CDR3 sequences, around 16% of which appear only once. The sample consisted of whole blood, taken at baseline. The receptor set was obtained from an adult who was a healthcare worker with PCR-confirmed SARS-CoV-2 infection or an uninfected control (not recorded which). Both conserved end residues are part of each CDR3. A D gene is named only where the DNA matches it firmly. Size is omitted from some rows. Given values are once, few, many or a class for expanded clones.

clone size	J gene	D gene	V gene	CDR3 protein	CDR3 DNA
few	TRBJ1-3	NA	TRBV10-3	CAIRGDASSGNTIYF	TGTGCCATCAGGGGGGACGCGAGCTCTGGAAACACCATATATTTT
few	TRBJ1-1	NA	TRBV27	CASRVEGGTEAFF	TGTGCCAGCCGTGTAGAAGGAGGCACTGAAGCTTTCTTT
NA	TRBJ2-1	TRBD2	TRBV10-3	CAISANSGRNTYNEQFF	TGTGCCATCAGCGCCAATAGCGGGAGGAACACCTACAATGAGCAGTTCTTC
many	TRBJ1-1	NA	TRBV7-2	CASSPIDSQNTEAFF	TGTGCCAGCAGCCCAATTGACAGCCAGAACACTGAAGCTTTCTTT
many	TRBJ1-2	NA	TRBV25-1	CASSPVGGANYGYTF	TGTGCCAGCAGCCCGGTTGGGGGAGCTAACTATGGCTACACCTTC
NA	TRBJ2-7	NA	TRBV5-1	CASRSATEYEQYF	TGCGCCAGTCGGTCGGCGACCGAATACGAGCAGTACTTC
NA	TRBJ2-1	TRBD2	TRBV5-1	CASLAGGPQNEQFF	TGCGCCAGTCTAGCGGGAGGGCCTCAGAATGAGCAGTTCTTC
few	TRBJ2-1	NA	TRBV7-9	CASKSRGNEQFF	TGTGCCAGCAAATCGAGGGGCAATGAGCAGTTCTTC
many	TRBJ2-1	NA	TRBV7-9	CASSRGSSYNEQFF	TGTGCCAGCAGCCGGGGGAGCTCCTACAATGAGCAGTTCTTC
NA	TRBJ2-7	TRBD2	TRBV7-2	CASSYASGTTSYEQYF	TGTGCCAGCAGCTACGCTAGCGGGACCACCTCCTACGAGCAGTACTTC
few	TRBJ2-1	TRBD2	TRBV11-2	CASSLVGRAYNEQFF	TGTGCCAGCAGCTTAGTCGGGAGGGCCTACAATGAGCAGTTCTTC
few	TRBJ2-3	NA	TRBV20-1	CSTLADTQYF	TGCAGTACCTTAGCAGATACGCAGTATTTT
few	TRBJ2-1	NA	TRBV28	CASSLDFLNEQFF	TGTGCCAGCAGTTTGGATTTCCTTAATGAGCAGTTCTTC
NA	TRBJ2-5	TRBD1	TRBV7-9	CASSLGQGKETQYF	TGTGCCAGCAGCTTAGGACAGGGGAAGGAGACCCAGTACTTC
many	TRBJ2-7	TRBD2	TRBV7-2	CASSSVGTSGGGEQYF	TGTGCCAGCAGCTCCGTTGGGACTAGCGGAGGCGGCGAGCAGTACTTC
NA	TRBJ2-1	TRBD2	TRBV28	CASSSNKLAASSYNEQFF	TGTGCCAGCAGTTCAAACAAGCTAGCGGCGTCTTCCTACAATGAGCAGTTCTTC
few	TRBJ2-5	NA	TRBV7-2	CASSLDNTSGRTQYF	TGTGCCAGCAGCTTAGATAATACTTCGGGGAGGACCCAGTACTTC
many	TRBJ1-2	TRBD1	TRBV19	CASSSGQGSYGYTF	TGTGCCAGTAGCTCAGGACAGGGCAGCTATGGCTACACCTTC
few	TRBJ2-1	TRBD2	TRBV7-8	CASSRLGTSGRNEQFF	TGTGCCAGCAGCCGGCTTGGGACTAGCGGGAGGAATGAGCAGTTCTTC
NA	TRBJ1-1	NA	TRBV7-9	CASSLWTVNTEAFF	TGTGCCAGCAGCCTCTGGACAGTGAACACTGAAGCTTTCTTT
many	TRBJ2-3	NA	TRBV7-8	CASSLAVGGDTQYF	TGTGCCAGCAGCTTAGCGGTCGGGGGAGATACGCAGTATTTT